This TCR beta chain stems from a study of blood T cell repertoires in COVID-19. What the recovered Cohort 3 donors had was two negative PCRs, clearance, or symptom resolution. Some clones are missing from TCRdb's copy, which holds only in-frame ones; the method was immunoSEQ multiplex PCR. The sample records approximately 280,000 clones, around 88% being singletons. The germline V and J ends were trimmed by 0 bases and 7 bases, with 9 bases remaining between them. Germline lookup yields CDR1 SGHAT and CDR2 FQDESV (reference sequence). There are 13 residues in the CDR3. The sample was PBMCs or T cells enriched from blood (not recorded which). The chain employs TRBV11-1 and TRBJ1-2; D ambiguous. This TCR was sampled from a woman between 35 and 50 years old who had recovered from COVID-19. The CDR3 here is CASSLAGPGGYTF. DNA of the CDR3: TGTGCCAGCAGCTTAGCGGGCCCTGGTGGCTACACCTTC.